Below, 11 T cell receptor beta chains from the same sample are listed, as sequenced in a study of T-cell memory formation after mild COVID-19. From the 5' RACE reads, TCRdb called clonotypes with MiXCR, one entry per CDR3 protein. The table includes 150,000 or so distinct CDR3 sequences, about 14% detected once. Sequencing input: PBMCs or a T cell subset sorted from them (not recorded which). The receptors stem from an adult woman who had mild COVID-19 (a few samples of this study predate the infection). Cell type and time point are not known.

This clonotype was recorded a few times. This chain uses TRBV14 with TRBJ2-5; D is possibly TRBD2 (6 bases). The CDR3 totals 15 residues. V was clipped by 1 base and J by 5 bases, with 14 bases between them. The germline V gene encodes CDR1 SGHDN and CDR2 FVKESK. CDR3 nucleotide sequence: TGTGCCAGCAGCCAAGGCGGGGTTCTCTTGGAGACCCAGTACTTC. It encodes CASSQGGVLLETQYF.

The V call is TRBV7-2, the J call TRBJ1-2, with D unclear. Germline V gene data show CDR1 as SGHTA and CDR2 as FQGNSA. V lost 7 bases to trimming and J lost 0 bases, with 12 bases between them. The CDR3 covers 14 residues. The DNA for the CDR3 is TGTGCCAGCACCCTCGGAGATACTAACTATGGCTACACCTTC. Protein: CASTLGDTNYGYTF.

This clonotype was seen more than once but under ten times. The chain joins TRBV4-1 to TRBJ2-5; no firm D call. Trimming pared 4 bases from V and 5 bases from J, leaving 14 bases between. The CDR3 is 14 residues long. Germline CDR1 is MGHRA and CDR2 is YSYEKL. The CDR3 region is CASSLRTYRETQYF. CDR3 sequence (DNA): TGCGCCAGCAGCCTTCGAACCTATCGGGAGACCCAGTACTTC.

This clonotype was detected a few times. The CDR3 spells CASSELAGQETQYF. The CDR3 DNA is TGTGCCAGCAGTGAATTGGCGGGCCAAGAGACCCAGTACTTC. This chain uses TRBV2 with TRBJ2-5; the D gene is possibly TRBD2 (5 bases). Trimming pared 2 bases from V and 1 base from J, leaving 8 bases between. The CDR3 totals 14 residues. The germline V gene encodes CDR1 SNHLY and CDR2 FYNNEI.

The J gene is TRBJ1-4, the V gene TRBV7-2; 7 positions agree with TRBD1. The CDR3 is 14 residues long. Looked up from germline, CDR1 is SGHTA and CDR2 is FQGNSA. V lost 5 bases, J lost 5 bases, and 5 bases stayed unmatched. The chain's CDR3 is CASSPTGRNEKLFF. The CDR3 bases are TGTGCCAGCAGCCCGACAGGGAGGAATGAAAAACTGTTTTTT.

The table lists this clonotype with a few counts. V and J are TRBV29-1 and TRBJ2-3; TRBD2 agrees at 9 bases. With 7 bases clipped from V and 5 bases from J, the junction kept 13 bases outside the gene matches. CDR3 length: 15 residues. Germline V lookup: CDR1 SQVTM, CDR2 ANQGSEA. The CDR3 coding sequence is TGCAGCGCCGACCGGGCGGGAGGGCCAAGAGATACGCAGTATTTT. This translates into CSADRAGGPRDTQYF.

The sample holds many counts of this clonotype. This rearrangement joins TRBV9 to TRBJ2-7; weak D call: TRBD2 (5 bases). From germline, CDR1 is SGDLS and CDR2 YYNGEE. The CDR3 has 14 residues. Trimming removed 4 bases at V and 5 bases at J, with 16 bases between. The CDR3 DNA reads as TGTGCCAGCAGCCTAGGACTTCTAAGTCACGAGCAGTACTTC. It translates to CASSLGLLSHEQYF. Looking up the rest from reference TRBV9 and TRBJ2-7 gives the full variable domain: DSGVTQTPKHLITATGQRVTLRCSPRSGDLSVYWYQQSLDQGLQFLIQYYNGEERAKGNILERFSAQQFPDLHSELNLSSLELGDSALYFCASSLGLLSHEQYFGPGTRLTVT.

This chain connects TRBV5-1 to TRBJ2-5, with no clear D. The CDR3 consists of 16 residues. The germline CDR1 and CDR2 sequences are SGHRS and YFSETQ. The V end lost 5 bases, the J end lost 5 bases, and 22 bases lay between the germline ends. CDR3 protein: CASRPAGFVPGETQYF. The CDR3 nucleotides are TGCGCCAGCAGACCTGCTGGGTTTGTTCCGGGTGAGACCCAGTACTTC.

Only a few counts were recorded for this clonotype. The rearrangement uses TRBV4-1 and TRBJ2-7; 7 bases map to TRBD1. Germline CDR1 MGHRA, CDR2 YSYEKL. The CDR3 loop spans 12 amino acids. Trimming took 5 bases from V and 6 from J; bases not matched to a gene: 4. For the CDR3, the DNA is TGCGCCAGCAGCTATAGACAGGGCGAGCAGTACTTC. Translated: CASSYRQGEQYF.

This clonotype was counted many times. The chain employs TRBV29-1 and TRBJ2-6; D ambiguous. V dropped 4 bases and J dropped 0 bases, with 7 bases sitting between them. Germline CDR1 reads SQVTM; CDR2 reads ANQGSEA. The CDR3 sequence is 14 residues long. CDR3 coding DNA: TGCAGCGTTGCACCAGACTCTGGGGCCAACGTCCTGACTTTC. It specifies CSVAPDSGANVLTF.

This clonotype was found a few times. CDR3 residues: CASSDRTQSTDTQYF. The CDR3 DNA is TGTGCCAGCAGCGACAGGACACAAAGCACAGATACGCAGTATTTT. V and J are TRBV7-9 and TRBJ2-3; tentative D call: TRBD1 (6 bases). The CDR3 has 15 residues. Looked up from germline, CDR1 is SEHNR and CDR2 is FQNEAQ (reference sequence). Trimming removed 5 bases from V and 0 bases from J, with 12 bases in between.